These T cell receptor beta chains were read from a single sample in a study of T-cell memory formation after mild COVID-19. MiXCR was run by TCRdb on the 5' RACE reads, yielding one entry per CDR3 protein. Seen here are about 430,000 distinct CDR3 sequences, around 24% observed once, and the top ten hold roughly 9.7%. Sequenced: PBMCs or a T cell subset sorted from them (not recorded which). The receptors originated from an adult woman who had mild COVID-19 (a few samples of this study predate the infection). Cell type and time point are not known. The CDR3 runs from the conserved cysteine through the conserved F or W. Each record gives: V gene, D gene, J gene, CDR3 length, CDR3 protein. A D gene is named only where the DNA matches it firmly.

>TRBV7-2|TRBD1|TRBJ1-2|16
CASSLGTGTGNSGYTF
>TRBV6-1|NA|TRBJ1-1|15
CASSFGAGAHTEAFF
>TRBV7-2|NA|TRBJ2-5|15
CASSSMGGLRETQYF
>TRBV12-3/TRBV12-4|TRBD2|TRBJ2-2|15
CASSSTERGLGELFF
>TRBV12-3/TRBV12-4|NA|TRBJ2-7|12
CASSQRPIEQYF
>TRBV24-1|TRBD2|TRBJ2-1|15
CATSVGLAGVPEQFF
>TRBV5-1|NA|TRBJ2-7|14
CASSLTMASYEQYF
>TRBV4-3|TRBD2|TRBJ2-7|16
CASSQEPSGPSYEQYF
>TRBV7-2|TRBD2|TRBJ2-5|17
CASSLAGLAGGPETQYF
>TRBV7-9|TRBD1|TRBJ2-1|12
CASSLEWDRVLF
>TRBV7-9|NA|TRBJ2-7|14
CASTLPWREYEQYF
>TRBV18|TRBD2|TRBJ2-3|15
CASSLLGTRTDTQYF
>TRBV24-1|TRBD2|TRBJ2-7|17
CATSDPDKTSGSYEQYF
>TRBV24-1|NA|TRBJ1-2|15
CATSAAGGPDYGYTF
>TRBV7-2|NA|TRBJ1-4|15
CASSSRRGALEKLFF
>TRBV11-1|NA|TRBJ2-1|15
CASSSRTTSYNEQFF
>TRBV7-6|NA|TRBJ2-1|13
CASSPGGPGEQFF
>TRBV7-2|NA|TRBJ2-5|14
CASSRIQGAETQYF
>TRBV7-9|NA|TRBJ2-3|17
CASSLAVREGSTDTQYF
>TRBV11-2|TRBD2|TRBJ2-7|15
CASSSPIAGVHEQYF
>TRBV6-5|NA|TRBJ2-6|14
CASRGAYGANVLTF
>TRBV5-4|NA|TRBJ2-1|14
CASSKDLPEDEQFF
>TRBV19|TRBD1|TRBJ1-5|16
CASSEGAGTGNQPQHF
>TRBV13|TRBD2|TRBJ2-7|15
CASSPGLASSYEQYF
>TRBV6-5|TRBD2|TRBJ2-1|16
CASSEGLGLARDEQFF
>TRBV12-3/TRBV12-4|TRBD1|TRBJ1-2|13
CASSPGTAYGYTF
>TRBV24-1|TRBD2|TRBJ2-1|17
CATSDFRGGSSYNEQFF
>TRBV4-2|TRBD2|TRBJ2-3|17
CASSQRSSSGAEDTQYF
>TRBV19|NA|TRBJ2-1|14
CASTSSSSYNEQFF
>TRBV2|NA|TRBJ1-1|15
CASSEAIGGGTEAFF
>TRBV24-1|NA|TRBJ2-1|13
CATSGGRNNEQFF
>TRBV11-2|TRBD2|TRBJ2-3|16
CASNVGGAGRGDTQYF
>TRBV15|TRBD1|TRBJ2-7|15
CATSIAGTGSYEQYF
>TRBV6-5|NA|TRBJ1-1|14
CASSRQAMNTEAFF
>TRBV12-3/TRBV12-4|NA|TRBJ2-7|16
CASTPRGKGGFYEQYF
>TRBV12-3/TRBV12-4|NA|TRBJ1-4|14
CASSFRPGKEKLFF
>TRBV24-1|NA|TRBJ2-1|13
CATSDTSSNEQFF
>TRBV27|TRBD2|TRBJ2-3|19
CASSLFGTSGGASTDTQYF
>TRBV3-1|TRBD2|TRBJ2-7|15
CASSQRLAIGDEQYF
>TRBV29-1|TRBD1|TRBJ2-1|14
CSVEGDRGQYEQFF
>TRBV24-1|NA|TRBJ2-1|16
CATSDGRATTYNEQFF
>TRBV20-1|NA|TRBJ2-6|14
CSARAFSGANVLTF
>TRBV5-7|NA|TRBJ2-1|15
CASSFKGGWGNEQFF
>TRBV7-8|NA|TRBJ2-1|15
CASSLGDFRHNEQFF
>TRBV29-1|NA|TRBJ1-2|12
CSVDGVEDGYTF